This T cell receptor beta chain was profiled in a study of T cells in Graves' hyperthyroidism and ophthalmopathy. RNA transcripts gave rise to amplified TCR beta CDR3 regions. The HTBI primer set served for first-round RT-PCR of the TCR CDR3. TCRdb used MiXCR to reprocess the multiplex PCR reads, holding one entry per CDR3 protein. The sample includes 550,000 to 850,000 distinct CDR3 sequences, around 19% seen only once; the top ten take 16%. Patients with uncontrolled infections, other autoimmune diseases, pregnancy or lactation were excluded. The CDR3 is made up of 18 amino acids. Germline V CDR1 and CDR2: MNHEY, SMNVEV (reference sequence). V shed 3 bases, J shed 0 bases, and the junction held 10 bases outside the gene matches.

The clonotype was recovered from a woman between 45 and 60 years old with Graves' hyperthyroidism that later progressed to Graves' ophthalmopathy. The sample was blood. The chain employs TRBV27 and TRBJ2-5; 10 bases align to TRBD1. CDR3 in DNA: TGTGCCAGCAGTTTGAGACAGGGGGCGAATCCGTACCAAGAGACCCAGTACTTC. This sequence encodes CASSLRQGANPYQETQYF.